The clone carrying this TCR beta chain was picked up one time. CDR1 is SGDLS, CDR2 YYNGEE, per germline. V lost 2 bases, J lost 9 bases, and 2 bases stayed unmatched. The CDR3 sequence is 14 residues long. This entry belongs to a study of cytomegalovirus exposure and HLA in healthy donors. A multiplex PCR was run with 60 Vbeta primers and 13 Jbeta primers. This table comes from immunoSEQ multiplex PCR, and its TCRdb copy is limited to in-frame clones, with some not included. The sample lists some 44,000 clones, about 50% occurring once. This chain joins TRBV9 and TRBJ1-6; TRBD1 agrees at 10 bases. Sequenced input: PBMCs. The receptor's source is a human donor in good health. In DNA form, the CDR3 reads TGTGCCAGCAGCGTGCGGGACAGGGGTTCACCCCTCCACTTT. It specifies CASSVRDRGSPLHF.